These 8 T cell receptor beta chains were all obtained from the same sample, sequenced in a study of blood T cell repertoires in COVID-19. Profiled with immunoSEQ multiplex PCR; TCRdb holds only in-frame clones, not every one. The table lists about 250,000 clones, roughly 80% of them singletons. Sequencing was performed on peripheral blood. The origin of the receptors is a woman of 80 years or more with acute or convalescent COVID-19.

The chain couples TRBV19 to TRBJ1-1; TRBD1 might be the D (5 bases). V was shortened by 0 bases and J by 3 bases, with 8 bases between the two germline ends. Germline V gene lookup returns CDR1 LNHDA and CDR2 SQIVND (reference sequence). The CDR3 spans 14 residues. As DNA, the CDR3 is TGTGCCAGTAGTATAGATCTGGGGCACACTGAAGCTTTCTTT. Its translation is CASSIDLGHTEAFF.

This chain uses TRBV10-1 with TRBJ2-3; TRBD2 matches at 12 bases. Germline V gene lookup returns CDR1 WNHNN and CDR2 SYGVQD (reference sequence). The V segment lost 2 bases and the J segment 5 bases; nucleotides outside the gene matches: 2. The CDR3 sequence is 15 residues long. CDR3 DNA sequence: TGCGCCAGCAGTGAGCTAGCGGGAGGGGTAGATACGCAGTATTTT. Encoded protein: CASSELAGGVDTQYF.

The chain couples TRBV10-2 to TRBJ1-5; 10 nucleotides agree with TRBD1. CDR3 length: 15 amino acids. The V segment lost 3 bases and the J segment 4 bases; nucleotides outside the gene matches: 3. Germline CDR1 is WSHSY and CDR2 is SAAADI. The CDR3 spells CASSDGDRGNQPQHF. CDR3 sequence (DNA): TGCGCCAGCAGTGATGGGGACAGGGGTAATCAGCCCCAGCATTTT.

Note on this clone: Other DNA sequences in this specimen translate into the identical CDR3. The gene calls are TRBV6-5 and TRBJ1-5; 9 bases agree with TRBD1. This CDR3 is 15 amino acids long. Germline lookup yields CDR1 MNHEY and CDR2 SVGAGI. V lost 6 bases, J lost 0 bases, and 3 bases stayed unmatched. CDR3 protein: CASSLQGASNQPQHF. The DNA of the CDR3 is TGTGCCAGCAGCCTACAGGGGGCTAGCAATCAGCCCCAGCATTTT.

The genes are TRBV4-1 and TRBJ2-3; 8 bases align to TRBD2. Looked up from germline, CDR1 is MGHRA and CDR2 is YSYEKL. CDR3 length: 14 residues. Unmatched junction bases numbered 7, after V lost 5 bases and J lost 6 bases. CDR3 DNA sequence: TGCGCCAGCAGCGTCCAGTTAGCGGGGGATACGCAGTATTTT. It specifies CASSVQLAGDTQYF.

This chain connects TRBV7-2 to TRBJ2-7; TRBD2 aligns across 7 bases. The V gene end was trimmed by 6 bases and the J gene end by 2 bases; junction bases not matched to a gene: 7. This CDR3 spans 14 amino acids. Per germline, CDR1 SGHTA and CDR2 FQGNSA. The DNA for the CDR3 is TGTGCCAGCAGGGACGCTAGCGGCACCTACGAGCAGTACTTC. It translates to CASRDASGTYEQYF.

A remark on this clone: This sample also contains other DNA sequences that code for the same CDR3. The chain carries TRBV30 and TRBJ1-5, with a possible D match to TRBD1 (5 bases). Trimming left V 3 bases short and J 5 bases short, with 11 bases between. Germline loops: CDR1 GTSNPN, CDR2 SVGIG (reference sequence). This CDR3 region has 13 residues. The CDR3 bases are TGTGCCTGGAGCCCGGGGGGGGATCAGCCCCAGCATTTT. This codes for CAWSPGGDQPQHF.

The chain recombines TRBV19 with TRBJ1-1; 9 bases align to TRBD1. The CDR3 sequence is 14 residues long. Germline V gives CDR1 LNHDA, CDR2 SQIVND (reference sequence). V shed 4 bases, J shed 5 bases, and the junction held 5 bases outside the gene matches. CDR3 sequence: CASSRDRDLTEAFF. The CDR3 coding sequence is TGTGCCAGTAGTAGGGACAGGGATCTAACTGAAGCTTTCTTT.